This is a list of T cell receptor beta chains from one sample in a study of blood T cell repertoires in COVID-19. TCRdb's table, derived via immunoSEQ multiplex PCR, lists solely in-frame clones and lacks some. The repertoire holds 45,000 to 50,000 clones, with 65% to 80% as singletons. Sequenced material: peripheral blood. The receptor set was obtained from a human donor with active or convalescent COVID-19. The donor label of this sample is uncertain. CDR3s include the opening cysteine and the closing phenylalanine or tryptophan. Fields, in order: V gene, clone size, D gene, J gene, CDR3 protein, CDR3 DNA. A D gene is named only where the DNA matches it firmly. The size entry is marked missing in some rows and otherwise reads once, few, many or a size class.

v_gene: TRBV6-5
abundance: .
d_gene: TRBD2
j_gene: TRBJ2-2
CDR3aa: CASSPGGAGTGELFF
CDR3nt: TGTGCCAGCAGCCCGGGGGGGGCTGGGACCGGGGAGCTGTTTTTT

v_gene: TRBV30
abundance: .
d_gene: .
j_gene: TRBJ2-1
CDR3aa: CAWREYNEQFF
CDR3nt: TGTGCCTGGCGGGAGTACAATGAGCAGTTCTTC

v_gene: TRBV7-3
abundance: .
d_gene: .
j_gene: TRBJ2-7
CDR3aa: CASSLGSHYEQYF
CDR3nt: TGTGCCAGCAGCTTGGGGAGTCACTACGAGCAGTACTTC

v_gene: TRBV7-8
abundance: .
d_gene: TRBD2
j_gene: TRBJ2-1
CDR3aa: CASRGLAGPHYNEQFF
CDR3nt: TGTGCCAGCAGAGGACTAGCGGGGCCTCACTACAATGAGCAGTTCTTC

v_gene: TRBV21-1
abundance: few
d_gene: .
j_gene: TRBJ2-5
CDR3aa: CASSKEEGGQETQYF
CDR3nt: TGTGCCAGCAGCAAAGAGGAGGGAGGTCAAGAGACCCAGTACTTC

v_gene: TRBV19
abundance: .
d_gene: TRBD1
j_gene: TRBJ2-7
CDR3aa: CASSINRGHEQYF
CDR3nt: TGTGCCAGTAGTATTAACAGGGGCCACGAGCAGTACTTC

v_gene: TRBV3-1/TRBV3-2
abundance: .
d_gene: .
j_gene: TRBJ1-3
CDR3aa: CASSQDTVTGNTIYF
CDR3nt: TGTGCCAGCAGCCAAGATACTGTTACTGGAAACACCATATATTTT

v_gene: TRBV5-4
abundance: .
d_gene: .
j_gene: TRBJ2-7
CDR3aa: CASSPRAGPSYEQYF
CDR3nt: TGTGCCAGCAGCCCGAGGGCGGGGCCCTCCTACGAGCAGTACTTC

v_gene: TRBV11-3
abundance: .
d_gene: .
j_gene: TRBJ2-5
CDR3aa: CASSLWGQGKSGETQYF
CDR3nt: TGTGCCAGCAGCTTATGGGGGCAGGGTAAATCCGGAGAGACCCAGTACTTC

v_gene: TRBV10-3
abundance: .
d_gene: TRBD2
j_gene: TRBJ2-3
CDR3aa: CAISESNLAGTDTQYF
CDR3nt: TGTGCCATCAGTGAGTCGAACCTAGCGGGCACAGATACGCAGTATTTT

v_gene: TRBV4-3
abundance: .
d_gene: .
j_gene: TRBJ1-3
CDR3aa: CASSQEGAAIGNTIYF
CDR3nt: TGCGCCAGCAGCCAAGAAGGGGCCGCCATCGGGAACACCATATATTTT

v_gene: TRBV15
abundance: .
d_gene: .
j_gene: TRBJ2-5
CDR3aa: CATSQGSTSYQETQYF
CDR3nt: TGTGCCACCAGCCAGGGGTCGACATCGTACCAAGAGACCCAGTACTTC

v_gene: TRBV18
abundance: .
d_gene: TRBD1
j_gene: TRBJ1-1
CDR3aa: CASSLGQVTDTEAFF
CDR3nt: TGTGCCAGCTCACTAGGACAGGTCACGGACACTGAAGCTTTCTTT

v_gene: TRBV19
abundance: .
d_gene: TRBD2
j_gene: TRBJ2-3
CDR3aa: CATTSGILDTQYF
CDR3nt: TGTGCTACAACTAGCGGGATCTTAGATACGCAGTATTTT

v_gene: TRBV6-5
abundance: .
d_gene: .
j_gene: TRBJ2-7
CDR3aa: CASSYGGANEQYF
CDR3nt: TGTGCCAGCAGTTACGGAGGGGCCAACGAGCAGTACTTC

v_gene: TRBV28
abundance: .
d_gene: .
j_gene: TRBJ1-1
CDR3aa: CASSSRTGTEAFF
CDR3nt: TGTGCCAGCAGTTCCCGTACGGGCACTGAAGCTTTCTTT

v_gene: TRBV21-1
abundance: .
d_gene: .
j_gene: TRBJ2-1
CDR3aa: CASSKQGGLSYNEQFF
CDR3nt: TGTGCCAGCAGCAAGCAGGGGGGCTTATCCTACAATGAGCAGTTCTTC

v_gene: TRBV29-1
abundance: .
d_gene: .
j_gene: TRBJ1-1
CDR3aa: CSVAIGSLGTAFF
CDR3nt: TGCAGCGTTGCTATCGGGAGTTTAGGTACAGCTTTCTTT

v_gene: TRBV9
abundance: .
d_gene: TRBD2
j_gene: TRBJ2-7
CDR3aa: CASSPEASGIEQYF
CDR3nt: TGTGCCAGCAGTCCCGAGGCTAGCGGGATCGAGCAGTACTTC

v_gene: TRBV6-5
abundance: .
d_gene: TRBD2
j_gene: TRBJ2-1
CDR3aa: CASSYSNLAGAQEQFF
CDR3nt: TGTGCCAGCAGTTACTCGAACCTAGCGGGAGCTCAGGAGCAGTTCTTC

v_gene: TRBV7-2
abundance: few
d_gene: TRBD2
j_gene: TRBJ2-7
CDR3aa: CASTPGLGSYEQYF
CDR3nt: TGTGCCAGCACCCCGGGACTAGGCAGCTACGAGCAGTACTTC

v_gene: TRBV13
abundance: medium-sized
d_gene: TRBD1
j_gene: TRBJ1-6
CDR3aa: CASSSEADRGNSPLHF
CDR3nt: TGTGCCAGCAGCTCGGAGGCCGACAGGGGGAATTCACCCCTCCACTTT

v_gene: TRBV6-5
abundance: .
d_gene: TRBD1
j_gene: TRBJ2-2
CDR3aa: CASSYIGPGGTGELFF
CDR3nt: TGTGCCAGCAGTTACATAGGCCCAGGGGGTACCGGGGAGCTGTTTTTT

v_gene: TRBV12-3/TRBV12-4
abundance: .
d_gene: TRBD1
j_gene: TRBJ1-1
CDR3aa: CASSGTANTEAFF
CDR3nt: TGTGCCAGCAGTGGGACAGCGAACACTGAAGCTTTCTTT

v_gene: TRBV7-3
abundance: .
d_gene: .
j_gene: TRBJ2-1
CDR3aa: CASSPKPVLISDEQFF
CDR3nt: TGTGCCAGCAGCCCCAAGCCGGTACTGATTAGCGATGAGCAGTTCTTC

v_gene: TRBV19
abundance: .
d_gene: .
j_gene: TRBJ1-1
CDR3aa: CASSEGSTEAFF
CDR3nt: TGTGCCAGTAGTGAAGGGAGCACTGAAGCTTTCTTT

v_gene: TRBV4-3
abundance: few
d_gene: TRBD1
j_gene: TRBJ1-6
CDR3aa: CASSQGQKINSPLHF
CDR3nt: TGCGCCAGCAGCCAGGGACAGAAAATCAATTCACCCCTCCACTTT

v_gene: TRBV6-5
abundance: .
d_gene: .
j_gene: TRBJ1-2
CDR3aa: CASRPRSVTNYGYTF
CDR3nt: TGTGCCAGCAGACCGCGCAGCGTTACTAACTATGGCTACACCTTC

v_gene: TRBV24-1
abundance: once
d_gene: .
j_gene: TRBJ2-3
CDR3aa: CATSDFPPGQNLAASTDTQYF
CDR3nt: TGTGCCACCAGTGATTTTCCTCCGGGACAGAACTTAGCGGCTAGCACAGATACGCAGTATTTT

v_gene: TRBV7-3
abundance: .
d_gene: .
j_gene: TRBJ1-2
CDR3aa: CASSISPLYGYTF
CDR3nt: TGTGCCAGCAGCATTTCGCCCCTATATGGCTACACCTTC

v_gene: TRBV30
abundance: .
d_gene: .
j_gene: TRBJ1-4
CDR3aa: CAWSFRENEKLFF
CDR3nt: TGTGCCTGGAGTTTTAGGGAGAATGAAAAACTGTTTTTT

v_gene: TRBV11-2
abundance: .
d_gene: .
j_gene: TRBJ1-1
CDR3aa: CASSLVGGFMNTEAFF
CDR3nt: TGTGCCAGCAGCTTAGTGGGGGGGTTCATGAACACTGAAGCTTTCTTT

v_gene: TRBV5-1
abundance: .
d_gene: .
j_gene: TRBJ1-5
CDR3aa: CASREGTVLNQPQHF
CDR3nt: TGCGCCAGCCGCGAGGGTACAGTGCTCAATCAGCCCCAGCATTTT

v_gene: TRBV24-1
abundance: .
d_gene: TRBD2
j_gene: TRBJ2-1
CDR3aa: CATSEGLSGSSYNEQFF
CDR3nt: TGTGCCACCAGTGAAGGGTTAAGCGGGAGCTCCTACAATGAGCAGTTCTTC

v_gene: TRBV19
abundance: .
d_gene: TRBD2
j_gene: TRBJ2-1
CDR3aa: CASSPRTSGNNEQFF
CDR3nt: TGTGCCAGTAGCCCCCGGACTAGCGGGAACAATGAGCAGTTCTTC

v_gene: TRBV27
abundance: once
d_gene: .
j_gene: TRBJ2-7
CDR3aa: CARAFPDYEQYF
CDR3nt: TGTGCCAGGGCATTTCCAGACTACGAGCAGTACTTC

v_gene: TRBV6-6
abundance: few
d_gene: TRBD1
j_gene: TRBJ2-2
CDR3aa: CASIPPGQGNTGELFF
CDR3nt: TGTGCCAGCATCCCCCCGGGACAGGGGAACACCGGGGAGCTGTTTTTT

v_gene: TRBV9
abundance: few
d_gene: TRBD2
j_gene: TRBJ2-5
CDR3aa: CASSVATASGPQETQYF
CDR3nt: TGTGCCAGCAGCGTAGCTACGGCTAGCGGGCCCCAAGAGACCCAGTACTTC

v_gene: TRBV14
abundance: .
d_gene: .
j_gene: TRBJ1-4
CDR3aa: CASSPRPRDTNEKLFF
CDR3nt: TGTGCCAGCAGTCCGAGACCCCGGGACACCAATGAAAAACTGTTTTTT

v_gene: TRBV5-4
abundance: .
d_gene: .
j_gene: TRBJ2-5
CDR3aa: CASSLSGSGETQYF
CDR3nt: TGTGCCAGCAGCCTATCAGGGTCCGGGGAGACCCAGTACTTC

v_gene: TRBV29-1
abundance: .
d_gene: TRBD1
j_gene: TRBJ2-5
CDR3aa: CSVRQGKETQYF
CDR3nt: TGCAGCGTTAGACAGGGCAAAGAGACCCAGTACTTC

v_gene: TRBV6-5
abundance: .
d_gene: TRBD1
j_gene: TRBJ1-2
CDR3aa: CASSLQGQGANGYTF
CDR3nt: TGTGCCAGCAGCTTGCAAGGTCAGGGGGCGAATGGCTACACCTTC

v_gene: TRBV13
abundance: .
d_gene: TRBD2
j_gene: TRBJ2-7
CDR3aa: CASSRTSGGFSYEQYF
CDR3nt: TGTGCCAGCAGCCGGACTAGCGGAGGTTTCTCCTACGAGCAGTACTTC

v_gene: TRBV28
abundance: .
d_gene: TRBD2
j_gene: TRBJ2-6
CDR3aa: CASTGLAGLGSGANVLTF
CDR3nt: TGTGCCAGCACGGGACTAGCGGGCCTGGGGTCTGGGGCCAACGTCCTGACTTTC

v_gene: TRBV5-8
abundance: .
d_gene: TRBD1
j_gene: TRBJ2-5
CDR3aa: CASSSTGGETQYF
CDR3nt: TGTGCCAGCAGCTCGACAGGGGGAGAGACCCAGTACTTC

v_gene: TRBV15
abundance: few
d_gene: .
j_gene: TRBJ1-1
CDR3aa: CATSRERRNTEAFF
CDR3nt: TGTGCCACCAGCAGAGAAAGGAGGAACACTGAAGCTTTCTTT